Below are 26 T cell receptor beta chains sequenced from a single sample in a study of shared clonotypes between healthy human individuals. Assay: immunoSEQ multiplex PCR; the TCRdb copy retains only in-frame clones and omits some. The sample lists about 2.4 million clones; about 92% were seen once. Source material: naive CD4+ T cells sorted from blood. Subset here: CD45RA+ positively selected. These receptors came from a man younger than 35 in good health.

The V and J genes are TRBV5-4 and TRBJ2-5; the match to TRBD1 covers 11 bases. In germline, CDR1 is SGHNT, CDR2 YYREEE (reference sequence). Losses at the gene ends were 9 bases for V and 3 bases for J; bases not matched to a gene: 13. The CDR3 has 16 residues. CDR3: CATKKMGQGVEETQYF. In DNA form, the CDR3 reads TGTGCCACCAAGAAAATGGGACAGGGGGTGGAAGAGACCCAGTACTTC.

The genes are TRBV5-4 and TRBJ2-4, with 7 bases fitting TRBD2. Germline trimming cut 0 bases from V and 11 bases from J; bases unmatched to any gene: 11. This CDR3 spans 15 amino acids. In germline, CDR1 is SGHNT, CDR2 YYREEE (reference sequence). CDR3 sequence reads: CASSLASSGRSVQYF. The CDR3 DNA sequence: TGTGCCAGCAGCTTGGCGTCTAGCGGCCGCTCCGTTCAGTACTTC.

CDR3 protein: CASSDSKKGQRRDEAFF. CDR3 sequence (DNA): TGTGCCAGCAGTGACTCGAAAAAGGGGCAAAGGAGGGATGAAGCTTTCTTT. The rearrangement links TRBV6-4 to TRBJ1-1, with D perhaps matching TRBD1 (5 bases). V dropped 0 bases and J dropped 7 bases, with 21 bases sitting between them. Germline CDR1 is MRHNA and CDR2 is SNTAGT. This CDR3 has 17 amino acids.

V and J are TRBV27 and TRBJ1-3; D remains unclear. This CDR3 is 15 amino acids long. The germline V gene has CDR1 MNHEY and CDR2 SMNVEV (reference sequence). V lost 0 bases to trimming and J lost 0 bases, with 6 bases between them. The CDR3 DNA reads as TGTGCCAGCAGTTTATCGTCCAACTCTGGAAACACCATATATTTT. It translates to CASSLSSNSGNTIYF.

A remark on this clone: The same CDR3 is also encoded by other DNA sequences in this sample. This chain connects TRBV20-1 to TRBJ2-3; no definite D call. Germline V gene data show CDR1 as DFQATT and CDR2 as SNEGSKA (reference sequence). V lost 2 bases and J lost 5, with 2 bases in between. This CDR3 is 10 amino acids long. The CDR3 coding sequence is TGCAGTGCTAGACAAGATACGCAGTATTTT. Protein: CSARQDTQYF.

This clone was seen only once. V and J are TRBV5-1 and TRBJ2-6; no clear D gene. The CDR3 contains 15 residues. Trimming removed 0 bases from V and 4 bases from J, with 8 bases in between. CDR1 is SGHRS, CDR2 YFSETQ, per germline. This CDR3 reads CASSLARAGANVLTF. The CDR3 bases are TGCGCCAGCAGCTTGGCCCGGGCCGGGGCCAACGTCCTGACTTTC. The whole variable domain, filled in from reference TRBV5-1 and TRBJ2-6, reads KAGVTQTPRYLIKTRGQQVTLSCSPISGHRSVSWYQQTPGQGLQFLFEYFSETQRNKGNFPGRFSGRQFSNSRSEMNVSTLELGDSALYLCASSLARAGANVLTFGAGSRLTVL.

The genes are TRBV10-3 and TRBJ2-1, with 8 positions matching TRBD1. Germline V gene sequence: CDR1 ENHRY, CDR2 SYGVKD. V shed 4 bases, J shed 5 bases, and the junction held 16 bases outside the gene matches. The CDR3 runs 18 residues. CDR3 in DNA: TGTGCCATCAGTGGCAGGACGGCGGGACAGGACATCGACAATGAGCAGTTCTTC. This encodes CAISGRTAGQDIDNEQFF.

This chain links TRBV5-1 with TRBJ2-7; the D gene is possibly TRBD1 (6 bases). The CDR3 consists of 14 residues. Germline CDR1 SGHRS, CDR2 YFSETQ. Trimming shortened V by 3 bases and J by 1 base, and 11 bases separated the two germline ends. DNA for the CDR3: TGCGCCAGCAGCTCGGACAGCTTTTCCTACGAGCAGTACTTC. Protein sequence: CASSSDSFSYEQYF.

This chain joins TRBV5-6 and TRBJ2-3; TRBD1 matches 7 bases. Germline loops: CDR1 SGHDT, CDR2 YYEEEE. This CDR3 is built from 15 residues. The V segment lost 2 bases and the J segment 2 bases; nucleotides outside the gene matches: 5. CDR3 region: CASSLRQGYTDTQYF. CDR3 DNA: TGTGCCAGCAGCTTAAGACAGGGTTACACAGATACGCAGTATTTT.

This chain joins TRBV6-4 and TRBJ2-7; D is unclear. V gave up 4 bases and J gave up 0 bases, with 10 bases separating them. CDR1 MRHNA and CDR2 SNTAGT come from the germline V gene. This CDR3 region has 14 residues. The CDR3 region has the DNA TGTGCCAGCAGTGCGGAAGTCAACTCCTACGAGCAGTACTTC. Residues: CASSAEVNSYEQYF.

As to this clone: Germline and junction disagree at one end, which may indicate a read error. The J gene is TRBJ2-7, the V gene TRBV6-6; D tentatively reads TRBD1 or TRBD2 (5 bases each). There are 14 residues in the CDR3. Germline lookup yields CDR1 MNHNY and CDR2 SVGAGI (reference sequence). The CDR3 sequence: CASSYSGTVYEQYF. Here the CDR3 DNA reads TGTGCCAGCAGTTACTCCGGGACGGTTTACGAGCAATACTTC.

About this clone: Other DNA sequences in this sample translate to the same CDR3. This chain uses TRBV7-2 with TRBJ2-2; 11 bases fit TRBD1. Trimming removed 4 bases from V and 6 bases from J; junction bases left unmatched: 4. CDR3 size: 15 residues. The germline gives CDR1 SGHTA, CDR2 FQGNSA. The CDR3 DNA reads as TGTGCCAGCAGCTCCGGACAGGGGGCCCCCGGGGAGCTGTTTTTT. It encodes CASSSGQGAPGELFF.

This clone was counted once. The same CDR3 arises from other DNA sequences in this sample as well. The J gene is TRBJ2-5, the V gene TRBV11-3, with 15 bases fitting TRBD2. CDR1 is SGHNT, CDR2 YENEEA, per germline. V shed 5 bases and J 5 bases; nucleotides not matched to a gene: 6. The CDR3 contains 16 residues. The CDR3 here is CASSPGLAGGPETQYF. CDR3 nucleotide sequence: TGTGCCAGCAGCCCCGGACTAGCGGGAGGGCCGGAGACCCAGTACTTC.

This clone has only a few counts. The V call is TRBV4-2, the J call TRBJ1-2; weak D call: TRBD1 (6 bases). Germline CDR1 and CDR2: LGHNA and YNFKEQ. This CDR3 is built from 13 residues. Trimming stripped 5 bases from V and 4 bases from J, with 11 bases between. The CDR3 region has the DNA TGTGCCAGCAGCTCTCAGGGGTCCTATGGCTACACCTTC. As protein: CASSSQGSYGYTF.

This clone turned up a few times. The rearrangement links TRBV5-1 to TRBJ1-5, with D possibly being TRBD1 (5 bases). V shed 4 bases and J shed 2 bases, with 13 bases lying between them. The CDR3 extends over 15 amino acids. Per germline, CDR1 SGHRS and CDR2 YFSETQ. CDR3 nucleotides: TGCGCCAGCAGCCTAGGGGTTTCGGGCAATCAGCCCCAGCATTTT. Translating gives CASSLGVSGNQPQHF. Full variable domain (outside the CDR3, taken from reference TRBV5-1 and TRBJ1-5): KAGVTQTPRYLIKTRGQQVTLSCSPISGHRSVSWYQQTPGQGLQFLFEYFSETQRNKGNFPGRFSGRQFSNSRSEMNVSTLELGDSALYLCASSLGVSGNQPQHFGDGTRLSIL.

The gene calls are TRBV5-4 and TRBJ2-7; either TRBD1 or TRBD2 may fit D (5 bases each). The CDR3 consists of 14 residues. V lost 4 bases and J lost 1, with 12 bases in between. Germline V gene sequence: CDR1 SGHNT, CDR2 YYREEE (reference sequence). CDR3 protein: CASSRGRQSYEQYF. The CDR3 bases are TGTGCCAGCAGCCGGGGACGGCAGTCCTACGAGCAGTACTTC.

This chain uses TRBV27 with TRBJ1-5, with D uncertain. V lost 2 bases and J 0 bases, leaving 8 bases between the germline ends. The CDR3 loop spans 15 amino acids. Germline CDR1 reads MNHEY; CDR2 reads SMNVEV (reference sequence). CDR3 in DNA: TGTGCCAGCAGTTTAATGGGTAATAGCAATCAGCCCCAGCATTTT. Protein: CASSLMGNSNQPQHF.

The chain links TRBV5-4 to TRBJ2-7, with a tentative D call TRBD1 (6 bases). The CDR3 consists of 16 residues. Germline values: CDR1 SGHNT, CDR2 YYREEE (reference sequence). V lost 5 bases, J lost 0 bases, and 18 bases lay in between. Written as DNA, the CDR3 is TGTGCCAGCAGTTCTGGGGGCAGGGCCAGCTCCTACGAGCAGTACTTC. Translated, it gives CASSSGGRASSYEQYF. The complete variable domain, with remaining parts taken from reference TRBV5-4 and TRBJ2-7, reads ETGVTQSPTHLIKTRGQQVTLRCSSQSGHNTVSWYQQALGQGPQFIFQYYREEENGRGNFPPRFSGLQFPNYSSELNVNALELDDSALYLCASSSGGRASSYEQYFGPGTRLTVT.

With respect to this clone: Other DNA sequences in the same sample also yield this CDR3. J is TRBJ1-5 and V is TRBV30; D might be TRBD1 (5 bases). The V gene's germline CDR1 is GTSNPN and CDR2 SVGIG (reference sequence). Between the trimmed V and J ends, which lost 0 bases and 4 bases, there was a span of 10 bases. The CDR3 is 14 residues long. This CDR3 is CAWSVGGGNQPQHF. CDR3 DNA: TGTGCCTGGAGTGTGGGGGGGGGAAATCAGCCCCAGCATTTT.

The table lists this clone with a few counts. As DNA, the CDR3 is TGTGCCAGCAGCCGACAGGGGAACACTGAAGCTTTCTTT. Its protein is CASSRQGNTEAFF. The chain combines TRBV25-1 with TRBJ1-1; TRBD1 agrees at 7 bases. Germline CDR1 MGHDK, CDR2 SYGVNS. This CDR3 region has 13 residues. After removal of 6 bases from V and 1 base from J, the junction contained 2 bases not matched to a gene.

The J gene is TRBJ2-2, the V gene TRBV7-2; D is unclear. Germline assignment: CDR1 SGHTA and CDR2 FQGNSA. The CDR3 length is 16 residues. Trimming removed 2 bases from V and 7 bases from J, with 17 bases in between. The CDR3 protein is CASSLRPGPTIGELFF. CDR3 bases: TGTGCCAGCAGCTTAAGACCGGGCCCCACCATCGGGGAGCTGTTTTTT.

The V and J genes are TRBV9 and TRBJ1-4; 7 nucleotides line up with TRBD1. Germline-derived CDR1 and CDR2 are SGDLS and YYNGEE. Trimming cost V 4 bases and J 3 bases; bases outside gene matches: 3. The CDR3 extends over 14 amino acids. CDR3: CASSSGQPNEKLFF. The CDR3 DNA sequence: TGTGCCAGCAGCTCGGGACAGCCTAATGAAAAACTGTTTTTT.

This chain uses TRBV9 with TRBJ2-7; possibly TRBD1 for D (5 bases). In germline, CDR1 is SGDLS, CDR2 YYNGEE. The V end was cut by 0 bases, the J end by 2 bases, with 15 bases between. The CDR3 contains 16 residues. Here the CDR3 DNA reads TGTGCCAGCAGCGTAGGTATAGGGGTTGGCACCTACGAGCAGTACTTC. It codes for CASSVGIGVGTYEQYF.

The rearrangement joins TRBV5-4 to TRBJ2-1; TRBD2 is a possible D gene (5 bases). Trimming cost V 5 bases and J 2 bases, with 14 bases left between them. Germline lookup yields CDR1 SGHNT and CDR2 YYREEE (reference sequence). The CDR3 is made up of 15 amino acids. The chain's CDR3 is CASRAGGRPYNEQFF. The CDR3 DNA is TGTGCCAGCAGAGCCGGCGGGCGGCCCTACAATGAGCAGTTCTTC.

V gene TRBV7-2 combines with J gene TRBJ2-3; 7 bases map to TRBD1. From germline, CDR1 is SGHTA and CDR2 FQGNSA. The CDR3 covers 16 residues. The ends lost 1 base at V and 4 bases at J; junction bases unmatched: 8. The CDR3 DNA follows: TGTGCCAGCAGCTTAGTTCTACAGGGGCCTGCAGATACGCAGTATTTT. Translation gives CASSLVLQGPADTQYF.

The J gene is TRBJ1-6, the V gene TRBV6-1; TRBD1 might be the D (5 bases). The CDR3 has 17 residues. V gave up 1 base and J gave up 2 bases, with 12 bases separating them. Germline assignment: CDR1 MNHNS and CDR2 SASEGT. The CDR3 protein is CASSEVPPGPYNSPLHF. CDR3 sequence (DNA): TGTGCCAGCAGTGAAGTCCCTCCGGGGCCCTATAATTCACCCCTCCACTTT.